Below, one TCR beta chain is given with its context. Primers used in a second PCR of roughly 6 to 12 cycles were a sample-barcoded 5' primer and a J-beta primer mix. TCRdb reprocessed the 5' RACE reads via MiXCR and lists one record per CDR3 protein. The sample consists of roughly 730,000 distinct CDR3 sequences, roughly three fifths of them appearing once. The sample belongs to a study of blood T cells in healthy people across ages. Trimming removed 3 bases from V and 7 bases from J, with 12 bases in between. This CDR3 is built from 14 residues. CDR1 is MDHEN, CDR2 SYDVKM, per germline. The sequence was obtained from a man between 40 and 49 years old in good health. The rearrangement links TRBV28 to TRBJ1-4; D gene unclear. Sequencing was done on a sample of blood. Here the CDR3 reads CASSFLRFGEKLFF. The CDR3 DNA sequence: TGTGCCAGCAGTTTTTTACGGTTTGGTGAAAAACTGTTTTTT. The variable domain in full, with the rest retrieved from reference TRBV28 and TRBJ1-4, is DVKVTQSSRYLVKRTGEKVFLECVQDMDHENMFWYRQDPGLGLRLIYFSYDVKMKEKGDIPEGYSVSREKKERFSLILESASTNQTSMYLCASSFLRFGEKLFFGSGTQLSVL.